The following is a T cell receptor beta chain sequence with its context. The target antigen is unknown. Researchers amplified the TCR beta CDR3 regions from RNA transcripts. The primer set for the first-round RT-PCR of the TCR CDR3 was HTBI. TCRdb reanalysed the multiplex PCR reads using MiXCR and keeps one entry per CDR3 protein. The table shows 210,000 or so distinct CDR3 sequences, with more than 15% occurring only once. If no ophthalmopathy progression occurred within 18 months, Graves' hyperthyroidism was stable. Uncontrolled infections, other autoimmune diseases, pregnancy or lactation led to exclusion of patients. Diagnoses used clinical symptoms, serum thyroxine and TRAb, thyroid ultrasound and orbital computed tomography. This sample is part of a study of T cells in Graves' hyperthyroidism and ophthalmopathy. Germline CDR1 is SGHDT and CDR2 is YYEEEE. The CDR3 runs to 17 residues. V shed 2 bases and J 6 bases; nucleotides not matched to a gene: 10.

Broader study findings: Ophthalmopathy prediction by the model preceded onset by a median roughly 6 months.

The chain uses TRBV5-6 and TRBJ2-2; TRBD2 aligns across 10 bases. The source is a man aged 50 or older with Graves' hyperthyroidism. The sequencing input was blood. CDR3 DNA: TGTGCCAGCAGCTTCCTTACCGGGACTAGCGAGGCCGGGGAGCTGTTTTTT. Protein product: CASSFLTGTSEAGELFF.